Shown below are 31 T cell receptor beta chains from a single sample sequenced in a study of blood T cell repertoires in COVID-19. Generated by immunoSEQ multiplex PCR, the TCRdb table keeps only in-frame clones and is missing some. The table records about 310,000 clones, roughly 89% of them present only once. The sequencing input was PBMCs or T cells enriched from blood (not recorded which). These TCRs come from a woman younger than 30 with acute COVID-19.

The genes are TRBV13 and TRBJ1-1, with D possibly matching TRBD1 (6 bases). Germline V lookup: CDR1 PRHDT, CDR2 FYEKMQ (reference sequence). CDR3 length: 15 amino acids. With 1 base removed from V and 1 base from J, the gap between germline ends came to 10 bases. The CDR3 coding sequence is TGTGCCAGCAGCTTAGCAGGGGACAAGAACACTGAAGCTTTCTTT. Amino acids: CASSLAGDKNTEAFF.

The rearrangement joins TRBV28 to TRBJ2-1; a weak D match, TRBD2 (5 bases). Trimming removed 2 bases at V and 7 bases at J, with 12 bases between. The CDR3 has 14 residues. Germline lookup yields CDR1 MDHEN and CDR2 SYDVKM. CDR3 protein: CASSLPLTSNEQFF. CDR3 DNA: TGTGCCAGCAGTTTACCCCTCACTAGTAATGAGCAGTTCTTC.

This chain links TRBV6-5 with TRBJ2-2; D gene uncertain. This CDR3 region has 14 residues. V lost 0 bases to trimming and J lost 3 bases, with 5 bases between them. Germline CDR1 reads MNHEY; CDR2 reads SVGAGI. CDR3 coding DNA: TGTGCCAGCAGTTACTCCCGGGACACCGGGGAGCTGTTTTTT. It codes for CASSYSRDTGELFF.

DNA for the CDR3: TGTGCCAGCAGCTTAGGGCGGGCGGGCACTGAAGCTTTCTTT. It yields the protein CASSLGRAGTEAFF. The chain carries TRBV7-9 and TRBJ1-1; D is ambiguous. V dropped 1 base and J dropped 4 bases, with 10 bases sitting between them. Germline V gene lookup returns CDR1 SEHNR and CDR2 FQNEAQ (reference sequence). The CDR3 extends over 14 amino acids.

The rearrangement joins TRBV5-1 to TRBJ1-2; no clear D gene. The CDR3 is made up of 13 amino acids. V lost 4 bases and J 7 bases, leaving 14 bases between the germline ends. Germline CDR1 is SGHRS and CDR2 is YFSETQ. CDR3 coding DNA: TGCGCCAGCAGCCAGCCGGACTTCACTGGCTACACCTTC. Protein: CASSQPDFTGYTF.

For the CDR3, the DNA is TGCGCCAGCAGCCAAGCTCCGTACTCCTACGAGCAGTACTTC. It encodes CASSQAPYSYEQYF. The chain has TRBV4-1 and TRBJ2-7, with no clear D. Germline V CDR1 and CDR2: MGHRA, YSYEKL. The V gene lost 1 base and the J gene lost 0 bases, with 7 bases spanning the gap. There are 14 residues in the CDR3.

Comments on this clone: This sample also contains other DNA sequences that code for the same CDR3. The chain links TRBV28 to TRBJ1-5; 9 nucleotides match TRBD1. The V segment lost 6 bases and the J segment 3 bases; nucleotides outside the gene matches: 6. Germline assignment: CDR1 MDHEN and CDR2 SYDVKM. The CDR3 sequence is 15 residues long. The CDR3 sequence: CASSPGQGSNQPQHF. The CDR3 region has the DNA TGTGCCAGCAGCCCGGGACAGGGATCCAATCAGCCCCAGCATTTT.

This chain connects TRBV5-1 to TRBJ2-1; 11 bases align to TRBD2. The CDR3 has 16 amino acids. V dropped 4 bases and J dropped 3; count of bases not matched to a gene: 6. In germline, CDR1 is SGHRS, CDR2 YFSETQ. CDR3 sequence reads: CASSTTGLAGYNEQFF. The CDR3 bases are TGCGCCAGCAGCACTACAGGACTAGCGGGCTACAATGAGCAGTTCTTC.

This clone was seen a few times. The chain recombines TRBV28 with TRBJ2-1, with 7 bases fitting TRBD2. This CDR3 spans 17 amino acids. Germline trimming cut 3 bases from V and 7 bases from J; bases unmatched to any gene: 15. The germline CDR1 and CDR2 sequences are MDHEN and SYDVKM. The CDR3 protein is CASSLNSGYIIRNEQFF. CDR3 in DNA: TGTGCCAGCAGTTTGAATAGCGGGTACATCATCCGGAATGAGCAGTTCTTC.

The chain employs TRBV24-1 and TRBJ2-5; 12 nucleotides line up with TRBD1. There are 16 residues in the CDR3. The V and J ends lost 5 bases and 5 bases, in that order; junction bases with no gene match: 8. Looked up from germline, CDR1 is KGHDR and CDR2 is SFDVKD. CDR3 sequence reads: CATSGPGQGAQETQYF. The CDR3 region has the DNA TGTGCCACCAGTGGTCCGGGACAGGGGGCACAGGAGACCCAGTACTTC.

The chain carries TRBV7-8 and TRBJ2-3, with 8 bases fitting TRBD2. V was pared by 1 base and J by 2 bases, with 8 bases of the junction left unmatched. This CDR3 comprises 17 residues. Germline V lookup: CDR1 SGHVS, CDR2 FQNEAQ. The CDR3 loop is CASSLEGSGMFTDTQYF. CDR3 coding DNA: TGTGCCAGCAGCTTAGAGGGTAGCGGGATGTTCACAGATACGCAGTATTTT.

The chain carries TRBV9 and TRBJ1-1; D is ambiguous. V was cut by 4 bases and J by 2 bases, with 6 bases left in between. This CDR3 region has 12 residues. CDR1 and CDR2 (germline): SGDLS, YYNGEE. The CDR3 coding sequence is TGTGCCAGCAGCCCCCCTAACACTGAAGCTTTCTTT. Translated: CASSPPNTEAFF.

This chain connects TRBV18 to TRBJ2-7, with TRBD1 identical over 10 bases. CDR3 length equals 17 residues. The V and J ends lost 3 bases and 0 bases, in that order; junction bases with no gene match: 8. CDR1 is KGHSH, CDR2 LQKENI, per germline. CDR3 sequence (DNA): TGTGCCAGCTCACCGGGGGACAGGGGCCGGAGCTCCTACGAGCAGTACTTC. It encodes CASSPGDRGRSSYEQYF.

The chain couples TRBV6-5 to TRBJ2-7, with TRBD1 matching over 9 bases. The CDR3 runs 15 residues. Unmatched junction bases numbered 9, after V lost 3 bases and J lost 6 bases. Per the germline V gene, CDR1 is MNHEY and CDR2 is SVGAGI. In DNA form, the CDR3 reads TGTGCCAGCAGTTATCAGCCGGGACAGGGCTCCGAGCAGTACTTC. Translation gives CASSYQPGQGSEQYF.

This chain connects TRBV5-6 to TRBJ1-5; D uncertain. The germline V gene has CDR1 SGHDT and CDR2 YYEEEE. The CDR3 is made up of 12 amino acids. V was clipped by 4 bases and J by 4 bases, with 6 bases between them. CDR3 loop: CASSIFNQPQHF. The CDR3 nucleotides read TGTGCCAGCAGCATATTTAATCAGCCCCAGCATTTT. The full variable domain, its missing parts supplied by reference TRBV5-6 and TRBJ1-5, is DAGVTQSPTHLIKTRGQQVTLRCSPKSGHDTVSWYQQALGQGPQFIFQYYEEEERQRGNFPDRFSGHQFPNYSSELNVNALLLGDSALYLCASSIFNQPQHFGDGTRLSIL.

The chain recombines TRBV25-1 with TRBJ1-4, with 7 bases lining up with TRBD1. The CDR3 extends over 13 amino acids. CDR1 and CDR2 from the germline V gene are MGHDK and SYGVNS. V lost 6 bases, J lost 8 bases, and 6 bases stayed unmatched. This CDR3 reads CASRRQGGEKLFF. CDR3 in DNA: TGTGCCAGCAGACGACAGGGCGGAGAAAAACTGTTTTTT.

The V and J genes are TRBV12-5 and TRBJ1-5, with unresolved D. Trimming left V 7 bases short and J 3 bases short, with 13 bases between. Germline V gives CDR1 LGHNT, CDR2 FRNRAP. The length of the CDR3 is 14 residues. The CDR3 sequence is CASARGRDNQPQHF. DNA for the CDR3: TGTGCTAGTGCGCGGGGAAGAGACAATCAGCCCCAGCATTTT.

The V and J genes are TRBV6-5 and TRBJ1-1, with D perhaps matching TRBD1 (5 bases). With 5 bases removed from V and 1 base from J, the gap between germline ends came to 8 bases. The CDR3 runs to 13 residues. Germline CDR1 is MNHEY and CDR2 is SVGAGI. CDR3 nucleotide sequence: TGTGCCAGCAGTCTTACAGGGAACACTGAAGCTTTCTTT. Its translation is CASSLTGNTEAFF.

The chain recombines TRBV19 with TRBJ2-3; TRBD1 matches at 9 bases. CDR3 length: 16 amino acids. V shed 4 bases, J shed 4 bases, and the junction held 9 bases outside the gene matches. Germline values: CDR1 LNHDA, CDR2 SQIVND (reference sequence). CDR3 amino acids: CASSNHPGQGADTQYF. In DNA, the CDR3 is TGTGCCAGTAGTAACCATCCGGGACAGGGAGCAGATACGCAGTATTTT.

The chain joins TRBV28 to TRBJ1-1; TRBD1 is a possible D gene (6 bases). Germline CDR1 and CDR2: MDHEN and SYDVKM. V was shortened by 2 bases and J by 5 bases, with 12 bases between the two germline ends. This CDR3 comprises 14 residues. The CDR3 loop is CASSLMDRGTEAFF. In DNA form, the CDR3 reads TGTGCCAGCAGTTTAATGGACAGAGGGACTGAAGCTTTCTTT. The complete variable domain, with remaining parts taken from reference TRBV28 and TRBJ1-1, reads DVKVTQSSRYLVKRTGEKVFLECVQDMDHENMFWYRQDPGLGLRLIYFSYDVKMKEKGDIPEGYSVSREKKERFSLILESASTNQTSMYLCASSLMDRGTEAFFGQGTRLTVV.

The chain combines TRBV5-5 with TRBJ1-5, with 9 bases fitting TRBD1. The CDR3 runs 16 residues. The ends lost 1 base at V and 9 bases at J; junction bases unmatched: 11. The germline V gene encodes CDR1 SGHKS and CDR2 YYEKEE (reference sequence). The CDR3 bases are TGTGCCAGCAGCTTGTGGGGACAGGGCTTCCCAGGGCCCCAGCATTTT. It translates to CASSLWGQGFPGPQHF.

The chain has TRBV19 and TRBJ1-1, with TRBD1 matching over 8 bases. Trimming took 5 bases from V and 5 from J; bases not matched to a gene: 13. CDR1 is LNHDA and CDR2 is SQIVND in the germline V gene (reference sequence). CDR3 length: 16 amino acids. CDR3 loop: CASSSLIRGLWTEAFF. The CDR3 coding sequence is TGTGCCAGTAGTTCACTGATCAGGGGGCTATGGACTGAAGCTTTCTTT.

The CDR3: CASTGNQGDQPQHF. The CDR3 bases are TGCGCCAGCACGGGCAATCAGGGGGATCAGCCCCAGCATTTT. This chain uses TRBV10-2 with TRBJ1-5, with TRBD1 matching 7 bases. Germline CDR1 WSHSY, CDR2 SAAADI. CDR3 length: 14 amino acids. The junction had 8 bases not matched to a gene; V was cut back by 7 bases and J by 5 bases.

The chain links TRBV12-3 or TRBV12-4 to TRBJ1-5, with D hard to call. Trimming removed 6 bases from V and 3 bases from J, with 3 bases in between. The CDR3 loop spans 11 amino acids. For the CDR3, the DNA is TGTGCCAGCAGCTACAATCAGCCCCAGCATTTT. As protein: CASSYNQPQHF.

For the CDR3, the DNA is TGTGCCAGTAGCTCCTTTACTAGCGGGAAAGAGACCCAGTACTTC. This codes for CASSSFTSGKETQYF. The genes are TRBV19 and TRBJ2-5, with 10 bases lining up with TRBD2. V was clipped by 6 bases and J by 3 bases; unmatched bases: 7. CDR1 and CDR2 (germline): LNHDA, SQIVND (reference sequence). This CDR3 is 15 amino acids long.

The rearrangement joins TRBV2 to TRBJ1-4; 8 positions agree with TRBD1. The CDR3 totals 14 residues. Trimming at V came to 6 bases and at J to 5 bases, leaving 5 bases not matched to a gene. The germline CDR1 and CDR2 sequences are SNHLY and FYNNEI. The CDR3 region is CASSDRGSNEKLFF. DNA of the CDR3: TGTGCCAGCAGCGACAGGGGATCCAATGAAAAACTGTTTTTT.

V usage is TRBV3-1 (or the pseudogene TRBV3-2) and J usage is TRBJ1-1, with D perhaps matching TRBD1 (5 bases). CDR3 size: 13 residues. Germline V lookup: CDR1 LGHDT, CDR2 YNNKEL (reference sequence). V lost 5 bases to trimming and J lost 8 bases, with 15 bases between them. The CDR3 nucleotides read TGTGCCAGCAGCGCCCACGTACGGGGGGAAGCTTTCTTT. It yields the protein CASSAHVRGEAFF.

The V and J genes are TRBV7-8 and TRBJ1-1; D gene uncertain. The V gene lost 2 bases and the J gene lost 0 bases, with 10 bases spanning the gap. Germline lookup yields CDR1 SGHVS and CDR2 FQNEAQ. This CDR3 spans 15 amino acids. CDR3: CASSLFAEVNTEAFF. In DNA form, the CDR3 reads TGTGCCAGCAGCTTATTCGCAGAGGTGAACACTGAAGCTTTCTTT.

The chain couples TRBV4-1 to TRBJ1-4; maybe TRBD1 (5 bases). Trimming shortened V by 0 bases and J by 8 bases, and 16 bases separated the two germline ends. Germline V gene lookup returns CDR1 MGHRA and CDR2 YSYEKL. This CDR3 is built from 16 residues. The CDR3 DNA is TGCGCCAGCAGCCAAGATGGGACGGGGGTTGGAGAAAAACTGTTTTTT. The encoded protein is CASSQDGTGVGEKLFF.

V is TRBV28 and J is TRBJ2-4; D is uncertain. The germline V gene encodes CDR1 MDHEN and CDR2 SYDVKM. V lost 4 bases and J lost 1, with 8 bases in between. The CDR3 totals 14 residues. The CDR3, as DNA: TGTGCCAGCAGTTCGCGCCGGGCCAAAAACATTCAGTACTTC. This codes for CASSSRRAKNIQYF.

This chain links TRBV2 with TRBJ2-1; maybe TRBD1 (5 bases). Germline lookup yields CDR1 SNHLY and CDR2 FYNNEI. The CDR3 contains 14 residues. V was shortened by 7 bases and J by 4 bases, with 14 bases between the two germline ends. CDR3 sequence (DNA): TGTGCCAGCACCTTAGGGGAAGGGTACAATGAGCAGTTCTTC. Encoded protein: CASTLGEGYNEQFF.